These 26 T cell receptor beta chains originate from one sample sequenced in a study of T cell responses to AZD1222 COVID-19 vaccine. Some clones are missing from TCRdb's copy, which holds only in-frame ones; the method was immunoSEQ multiplex PCR. The repertoire holds over 40,000 clones, with 70% to 85% as singletons. The material sequenced was peripheral blood, taken on day 0 of AZD1222 vaccination. All receptors derive from an adult in good health.

The chain is built from TRBV5-4 and TRBJ2-7; D unresolved. Trimming cost V 0 bases and J 0 bases, with 10 bases left between them. CDR1 and CDR2 (germline): SGHNT, YYREEE (reference sequence). This CDR3 region has 15 residues. In DNA form, the CDR3 reads TGTGCCAGCAGCTTGGACCCAGAGAGCTCCTACGAGCAGTACTTC. Amino acids: CASSLDPESSYEQYF.

This rearrangement joins TRBV29-1 to TRBJ2-1, with 10 bases fitting TRBD1. The CDR3 is made up of 14 amino acids. The germline gives CDR1 SQVTM, CDR2 ANQGSEA. The ends lost 2 bases at V and 6 bases at J; junction bases unmatched: 4. Here the CDR3 reads CSVEWDRGGNEQFF. In DNA form, the CDR3 reads TGCAGCGTTGAATGGGACAGGGGAGGCAATGAGCAGTTCTTC.

The rearrangement uses TRBV29-1 and TRBJ2-3, with a weak D call TRBD2 (5 bases). The CDR3 sequence is 14 residues long. The germline V and J ends were trimmed by 6 bases and 3 bases, with 16 bases remaining between them. Germline V lookup: CDR1 SQVTM, CDR2 ANQGSEA. The CDR3 region is CSVVIAPGTDTQYF. CDR3 DNA sequence: TGCAGCGTGGTTATAGCGCCGGGGACAGATACGCAGTATTTT.

This chain links TRBV4-3 with TRBJ1-2, with TRBD1 identical over 7 bases. Germline CDR1 LGHNA, CDR2 YSLEER. The J segment lost 8 bases and the V segment lost 4 bases, leaving 7 bases of the junction unmatched. The CDR3 length is 13 residues. CDR3 sequence (DNA): TGCGCCAGCAGCCGCACAGGGGCTGGAGGCTACACCTTC. Encoded protein: CASSRTGAGGYTF.

This chain joins TRBV27 and TRBJ2-7; D may be TRBD1 or TRBD2 (5 bases each). Germline values: CDR1 MNHEY, CDR2 SMNVEV (reference sequence). CDR3 length equals 11 residues. Trimming took off 3 bases at V and 7 bases at J, with 7 bases between the two ends. This chain's CDR3 is CASSFGAEQYF. The DNA of the CDR3 is TGTGCCAGCAGTTTCGGGGCTGAGCAGTACTTC.

The genes are TRBV5-6 and TRBJ2-7; TRBD2 aligns across 8 bases. Germline V gene sequence: CDR1 SGHDT, CDR2 YYEEEE. The CDR3 covers 16 residues. Germline trimming cut 4 bases from V and 3 bases from J; bases unmatched to any gene: 12. DNA of the CDR3: TGTGCCAGCAGCCCACAAGCGGGAGCCGCCGACTACGAGCAGTACTTC. This translates into CASSPQAGAADYEQYF.

This chain uses TRBV29-1 with TRBJ1-4, with D tentatively TRBD1 (6 bases). Trimming left V 7 bases short and J 8 bases short, with 26 bases between. Germline CDR1 SQVTM, CDR2 ANQGSEA. The CDR3 runs 16 residues. This chain's CDR3 is CSAKGGAGYEYEKLFF. The CDR3 DNA reads as TGCAGCGCCAAGGGGGGCGCAGGGTATGAGTACGAAAAACTGTTTTTT.

The J gene is TRBJ1-2, the V gene TRBV7-2, with TRBD1 as a possible D gene (6 bases). V dropped 1 base and J dropped 12 bases, with 21 bases sitting between them. The CDR3 totals 15 residues. Germline CDR1 reads SGHTA; CDR2 reads FQGNSA. The CDR3: CASSLGTVEEPPDTF. CDR3 sequence (DNA): TGTGCCAGCAGCTTAGGGACAGTGGAAGAGCCCCCCGACACCTTC. Filled out from reference TRBV7-2 and TRBJ1-2, the complete variable domain reads GAGVSQSPSNKVTEKGKDVELRCDPISGHTALYWYRQSLGQGLEFLIYFQGNSAPDKSGLPSDRFSAERTGGSVSTLTIQRTQQEDSAVYLCASSLGTVEEPPDTFGSGTRLTVV.

CDR3 region: CASSMGQGYPGGNTEAFF. The CDR3 DNA reads as TGTGCCAGTAGTATGGGACAGGGATATCCTGGAGGGAACACTGAAGCTTTCTTT. V and J are TRBV19 and TRBJ1-1; TRBD1 agrees at 9 bases. The ends lost 3 bases at V and 1 base at J; junction bases unmatched: 12. Germline CDR1 reads LNHDA; CDR2 reads SQIVND (reference sequence). CDR3 length: 18 amino acids.

The V and J genes are TRBV11-2 and TRBJ2-7; D is uncertain. The CDR3 is made up of 12 amino acids. CDR1 is SGHAT, CDR2 FQNNGV, per germline. V was clipped by 1 base and J by 4 bases, with 5 bases between them. In DNA, the CDR3 is TGTGCCAGCAGCTTAGTTTGGTACGAGCAGTACTTC. Residues: CASSLVWYEQYF.

V and J are TRBV7-9 and TRBJ2-5, with 11 nucleotides matching TRBD1. Germline loops: CDR1 SEHNR, CDR2 FQNEAQ (reference sequence). The CDR3 is made up of 15 amino acids. The V gene end was trimmed by 7 bases and the J gene end by 5 bases; junction bases not matched to a gene: 9. The CDR3 spells CASNRGQGVWETQYF. CDR3 DNA: TGTGCCAGCAACAGGGGACAGGGGGTGTGGGAGACCCAGTACTTC. Complete variable domain (other parts from reference TRBV7-9 and TRBJ2-5): DTGVSQNPRHKITKRGQNVTFRCDPISEHNRLYWYRQTLGQGPEFLTYFQNEAQLEKSRLLSDRFSAERPKGSFSTLEIQRTEQGDSAMYLCASNRGQGVWETQYFGPGTRLLVL.

The chain links TRBV6-5 to TRBJ2-5, with D unclear. Per germline, CDR1 MNHEY and CDR2 SVGAGI. This CDR3 is built from 14 residues. Trimming stripped 6 bases from V and 2 bases from J, with 13 bases between. CDR3 sequence reads: CASSRGRIQETQYF. Written as DNA, the CDR3 is TGTGCCAGCAGCCGAGGACGGATACAAGAGACCCAGTACTTC.

The CDR3 sequence is CSVEEVQNTGELFF. CDR3 DNA: TGCAGCGTTGAAGAGGTCCAGAACACCGGGGAGCTGTTTTTT. This chain joins TRBV29-1 and TRBJ2-2; D remains unclear. The CDR3 is 14 amino acids. Trimming removed 0 bases at V and 1 base at J, with 6 bases between. The germline V gene has CDR1 SQVTM and CDR2 ANQGSEA.

The chain recombines TRBV27 with TRBJ2-7; D remains ambiguous. Trimming took off 8 bases at V and 5 bases at J, with 19 bases between the two ends. This CDR3 is 14 amino acids long. Germline V gene lookup returns CDR1 MNHEY and CDR2 SMNVEV (reference sequence). CDR3 bases: TGTGCCAGCGGTGGGGTAGCAGGTCCCCACGAGCAGTACTTC. Its translation: CASGGVAGPHEQYF.

The chain is built from TRBV11-2 and TRBJ2-2; 12 positions match TRBD1. The CDR3 covers 16 residues. Unmatched junction bases numbered 7, after V lost 5 bases and J lost 6 bases. CDR1 is SGHAT and CDR2 is FQNNGV in the germline V gene. CDR3 coding DNA: TGTGCCAGCAGCCTCCGGGACAGGGGGCTCTCCGGGGAGCTGTTTTTT. This translates into CASSLRDRGLSGELFF.

This clone appeared a few times. The rearrangement joins TRBV30 to TRBJ2-1; 7 nucleotides agree with TRBD1. The germline CDR1 and CDR2 sequences are GTSNPN and SVGIG (reference sequence). Trimming took 3 bases from V and 8 from J; bases not matched to a gene: 7. This CDR3 has 13 amino acids. The CDR3 loop is CAWSGQVGDEQFF. CDR3 coding DNA: TGTGCCTGGAGCGGACAGGTAGGAGATGAGCAGTTCTTC.

The genes are TRBV25-1 and TRBJ2-7; 7 positions match TRBD2. After removal of 2 bases from V and 1 base from J, the junction contained 5 bases not matched to a gene. The CDR3 has 15 residues. Germline CDR1 MGHDK, CDR2 SYGVNS. The CDR3 coding sequence is TGTGCCAGCAGTGAAACTAGCGTGAGGTCCTACGAGCAGTACTTC. Translating gives CASSETSVRSYEQYF.

The J gene is TRBJ2-5, the V gene TRBV2; no definite D call. V was shortened by 3 bases and J by 3 bases, with 8 bases between the two germline ends. The CDR3 runs to 13 residues. Per germline, CDR1 SNHLY and CDR2 FYNNEI. CDR3 residues: CASSDRSEETQYF. Written as DNA, the CDR3 is TGTGCCAGCAGTGATCGATCCGAAGAGACCCAGTACTTC.

This sequence joins TRBV6-2 or TRBV6-3 and TRBJ2-7; the D gene is possibly TRBD1 (5 bases). This CDR3 has 14 amino acids. V lost 5 bases, J lost 1 base, and 12 bases lay in between. The germline gives CDR1 MNHEY, CDR2 SVGEGT. The CDR3 is CASSTRQGSYEQYF. The CDR3 region has the DNA TGTGCCAGCAGTACCCGGCAGGGTTCCTACGAGCAGTACTTC.

The CDR3 loop reads CASSLDSGTGANVLTF. The CDR3 DNA reads TGCGCCAGCAGCTTGGATTCAGGGACCGGGGCCAACGTCCTGACTTTC. V and J are TRBV5-1 and TRBJ2-6; D could derive from TRBD1 or TRBD2 (5 bases each). CDR1 and CDR2 from the germline V gene are SGHRS and YFSETQ. The ends were cut back, 0 bases at V and 4 bases at J, with 11 bases in the middle. The CDR3 covers 16 residues.

The rearrangement links TRBV11-3 to TRBJ2-7; D not resolved. Trimming stripped 5 bases from V and 0 bases from J, with 5 bases between. This CDR3 has 12 amino acids. Per the germline V gene, CDR1 is SGHNT and CDR2 is YENEEA. CDR3 loop: CASSLSSYEQYF. CDR3 sequence (DNA): TGTGCCAGCAGCCTCTCCTCCTACGAGCAGTACTTC.

A single count supports this clone. This rearrangement joins TRBV20-1 to TRBJ1-2; D is unclear. Germline V CDR1 and CDR2: DFQATT, SNEGSKA (reference sequence). CDR3 length: 11 residues. The V end lost 7 bases, the J end lost 11 bases, and 17 bases lay between the germline ends. The CDR3 protein is CSGGIGPRYTF. DNA for the CDR3: TGCAGTGGAGGGATCGGCCCGAGATACACCTTC.

The V and J genes are TRBV11-2 and TRBJ1-1; the D gene is possibly TRBD1 (5 bases). V was shortened by 1 base and J by 0 bases, with 15 bases between the two germline ends. Germline V gives CDR1 SGHAT, CDR2 FQNNGV. The CDR3 is 17 residues long. The CDR3 is CASSLVGVGAMNTEAFF. CDR3 sequence (DNA): TGTGCCAGCAGCTTAGTGGGGGTTGGGGCAATGAACACTGAAGCTTTCTTT. Together with reference TRBV11-2 and TRBJ1-1, the CDR3 gives the full variable domain: EAGVAQSPRYKIIEKRQSVAFWCNPISGHATLYWYQQILGQGPKLLIQFQNNGVVDDSQLPKDRFSAERLKGVDSTLKIQPAKLEDSAVYLCASSLVGVGAMNTEAFFGQGTRLTVV.

The CDR3 is CASSYAGDREETQYF. In DNA form, the CDR3 reads TGTGCCAGCAGTTACGCAGGGGACAGGGAAGAGACCCAGTACTTC. The rearrangement joins TRBV6-2 or TRBV6-3 to TRBJ2-5; TRBD1 aligns across 9 bases. The CDR3 covers 15 residues. Germline V gene lookup returns CDR1 MNHEY and CDR2 SVGEGT. Losses at the gene ends were 2 bases for V and 3 bases for J; bases not matched to a gene: 4.

The chain employs TRBV5-5 and TRBJ1-5, with TRBD1 matching over 10 bases. The CDR3 length is 14 residues. The germline V gene encodes CDR1 SGHKS and CDR2 YYEKEE (reference sequence). Trimming removed 5 bases from V and 7 bases from J; junction bases left unmatched: 6. DNA for the CDR3: TGTGCCAGCAGACTCGGACAGGGGGGACAGCCCCAGCATTTT. It is translated as CASRLGQGGQPQHF. Variable domain in full (rest from reference TRBV5-5 and TRBJ1-5): DAGVTQSPTHLIKTRGQQVTLRCSPISGHKSVSWYQQVLGQGPQFIFQYYEKEERGRGNFPDRFSARQFPNYSSELNVNALLLGDSALYLCASRLGQGGQPQHFGDGTRLSIL.

The V gene is TRBV5-5, the J gene TRBJ2-7, with 11 positions matching TRBD1. The CDR3 covers 15 residues. Germline trimming cut 2 bases from V and 4 bases from J; bases unmatched to any gene: 5. Germline lookup yields CDR1 SGHKS and CDR2 YYEKEE (reference sequence). The chain's CDR3 is CASSLGQGASYEQYF. CDR3 nucleotides: TGTGCCAGCAGCTTAGGACAGGGGGCCTCGTACGAGCAGTACTTC.